The 22 T cell receptor beta chains given below trace back to one sample, sequenced in a study of blood T cell repertoires in COVID-19. This table comes from immunoSEQ multiplex PCR, and its TCRdb copy is limited to in-frame clones, with some not included. The data show over 350,000 clones, around 87% seen once. The sequenced sample was PBMCs or T cells enriched from blood (not recorded which). The receptors derive from a woman aged 25 to 45 with acute COVID-19.

This clone is a singleton in its sample. The chain couples TRBV15 to TRBJ2-5, with TRBD2 matching 8 bases. The junction had 15 bases not matched to a gene; V was cut back by 8 bases and J by 4 bases. Germline V gives CDR1 LNHNV, CDR2 YYDKDF (reference sequence). The CDR3 is 16 amino acids. DNA of the CDR3: TGTGCCACCCCGACGGGGAGTGCGGGGGGCATAGAGACCCAGTACTTC. Amino acids: CATPTGSAGGIETQYF.

The gene calls are TRBV6-2 or TRBV6-3 and TRBJ1-4; D gene uncertain. Germline V gene lookup returns CDR1 MNHEY and CDR2 SVGEGT. The CDR3 has 14 residues. The V end lost 6 bases, the J end lost 6 bases, and 14 bases lay between the germline ends. CDR3: CASSFQTSHEKLFF. For the CDR3, the DNA is TGTGCCAGCAGCTTCCAGACAAGTCATGAAAAACTGTTTTTT.

The rearrangement joins TRBV5-5 to TRBJ1-5; weak D call: TRBD1 (5 bases). V was cut by 3 bases and J by 6 bases, with 16 bases left in between. Germline values: CDR1 SGHKS, CDR2 YYEKEE (reference sequence). CDR3 size: 15 residues. The CDR3 is CASSSAGGSGQPQHF. Written as DNA, the CDR3 is TGTGCCAGCAGCTCCGCCGGGGGATCCGGTCAGCCCCAGCATTTT. Full variable domain (remainder filled in from reference TRBV5-5 and TRBJ1-5): DAGVTQSPTHLIKTRGQQVTLRCSPISGHKSVSWYQQVLGQGPQFIFQYYEKEERGRGNFPDRFSARQFPNYSSELNVNALLLGDSALYLCASSSAGGSGQPQHFGDGTRLSIL.

The rearrangement uses TRBV30 and TRBJ1-1; D might be TRBD1 (5 bases). V dropped 5 bases and J dropped 4 bases, with 11 bases sitting between them. Germline V gene data show CDR1 as GTSNPN and CDR2 as SVGIG (reference sequence). The CDR3 loop spans 12 amino acids. The CDR3 DNA follows: TGTGCCTGGGGTACAGGTGTCACTGAAGCTTTCTTT. Translation gives CAWGTGVTEAFF.

This sequence joins TRBV7-9 and TRBJ1-3; TRBD1 agrees at 8 bases. Trimming cost V 5 bases and J 1 base; bases outside gene matches: 4. Germline V CDR1 and CDR2: SEHNR, FQNEAQ (reference sequence). The CDR3 totals 15 residues. The CDR3 here is CASSQDRGSGNTIYF. The CDR3 DNA is TGTGCCAGCAGCCAAGACAGGGGATCTGGAAACACCATATATTTT. Looking up the rest from reference TRBV7-9 and TRBJ1-3 gives the full variable domain: DTGVSQNPRHKITKRGQNVTFRCDPISEHNRLYWYRQTLGQGPEFLTYFQNEAQLEKSRLLSDRFSAERPKGSFSTLEIQRTEQGDSAMYLCASSQDRGSGNTIYFGEGSWLTVV.

The chain uses TRBV5-1 and TRBJ2-7, with a tentative D call TRBD1 (6 bases). V lost 0 bases, J lost 2 bases, and 15 bases lay in between. The CDR3 consists of 16 residues. Germline assignment: CDR1 SGHRS and CDR2 YFSETQ. The CDR3 is CASSLVGQGIPYEQYF. The CDR3 bases are TGCGCCAGCAGCTTGGTCGGGCAGGGGATACCCTACGAGCAGTACTTC.

The gene calls are TRBV10-2 and TRBJ2-7; D is possibly TRBD1 (6 bases). CDR3 length: 14 residues. Trimming took 2 bases from V and 2 from J, leaving 10 bases between them. Germline CDR1 reads WSHSY; CDR2 reads SAAADI. The CDR3 DNA is TGCGCCAGCAGTGAGGTCGGACAGCCCTACGAGCAGTACTTC. This gives the protein CASSEVGQPYEQYF.

This clone turned up a few times. V and J are TRBV7-3 and TRBJ2-2; D not certain. V lost 3 bases to trimming and J lost 5 bases, with 10 bases between them. The CDR3 consists of 14 residues. CDR1 SGHTA and CDR2 FQGTGA come from the germline V gene. The CDR3 spells CASSLASQTGELFF. The CDR3 nucleotides read TGTGCCAGCAGCTTGGCTAGTCAGACCGGGGAGCTGTTTTTT.

V and J are TRBV6-2 or TRBV6-3 and TRBJ1-1, with a tentative D call TRBD1 (5 bases). Trimming removed 5 bases from V and 6 bases from J, with 16 bases in between. Looked up from germline, CDR1 is MNHEY and CDR2 is SVGEGT. The CDR3 sequence is 14 residues long. The CDR3 DNA reads TGTGCCAGCAGTCTAGTGGGGGGGATCCCTGAAGCTTTCTTT. It specifies CASSLVGGIPEAFF.

The rearrangement joins TRBV27 to TRBJ2-5; D possibly corresponds to TRBD2 (6 bases). The CDR3 is 17 residues long. V was shortened by 6 bases and J by 3 bases, with 23 bases between the two germline ends. CDR1 MNHEY and CDR2 SMNVEV come from the germline V gene (reference sequence). The CDR3: CASRVSQGWGGEETQYF. In nucleotides, the CDR3 is TGTGCCAGCAGAGTTAGCCAGGGATGGGGCGGGGAAGAGACCCAGTACTTC.

The chain links TRBV11-2 to TRBJ2-3; a possible D gene is TRBD2 (7 bases). The CDR3 is 16 amino acids. In germline, CDR1 is SGHAT, CDR2 FQNNGV. The ends were cut back, 4 bases at V and 2 bases at J, with 16 bases in the middle. CDR3 region: CASSWRGGGLTDTQYF. The DNA for the CDR3 is TGTGCCAGCAGCTGGAGGGGCGGGGGCCTCACAGATACGCAGTATTTT.

The table lists this clone with a count of one. The chain couples TRBV27 to TRBJ1-1, with 7 bases lining up with TRBD1. CDR1 and CDR2 (germline): MNHEY, SMNVEV (reference sequence). This CDR3 comprises 17 residues. V shed 5 bases, J shed 1 base, and the junction held 13 bases outside the gene matches. The CDR3 here is CASSPDRVWEQNTEAFF. The CDR3 DNA sequence: TGTGCCAGCAGTCCTGACAGGGTTTGGGAGCAGAACACTGAAGCTTTCTTT.

The V and J genes are TRBV11-2 and TRBJ1-1; no definite D call. Germline lookup yields CDR1 SGHAT and CDR2 FQNNGV. V lost 1 base and J lost 5, with 11 bases in between. This CDR3 has 14 residues. In DNA, the CDR3 is TGTGCCAGCAGCTTAGCCATAGGGAGGACTGAAGCTTTCTTT. Translation: CASSLAIGRTEAFF. Combining the CDR3 with reference TRBV11-2 and TRBJ1-1 gives the whole variable domain EAGVAQSPRYKIIEKRQSVAFWCNPISGHATLYWYQQILGQGPKLLIQFQNNGVVDDSQLPKDRFSAERLKGVDSTLKIQPAKLEDSAVYLCASSLAIGRTEAFFGQGTRLTVV.

The chain links TRBV9 to TRBJ1-5, with a tentative D call TRBD1 (5 bases). Germline CDR1 SGDLS, CDR2 YYNGEE. CDR3 length equals 12 residues. CDR3 protein: CVGRRNNQPQHF. The CDR3 DNA is TGTGTGGGGCGCAGGAACAATCAGCCCCAGCATTTT. Full variable domain (missing parts from reference TRBV9 and TRBJ1-5): DSGVTQTPKHLITATGQRVTLRCSPRSGDLSVYWYQQSLDQGLQFLIQYYNGEERAKGNILERFSAQQFPDLHSELNLSSLELGDSALYFCVGRRNNQPQHFGDGTRLSIL.

The V call is TRBV9, the J call TRBJ2-3; 12 bases are a match to TRBD2. The CDR3 extends over 17 amino acids. Trimming at V came to 1 base and at J to 4 bases, leaving 7 bases not matched to a gene. Germline V gene lookup returns CDR1 SGDLS and CDR2 YYNGEE. The CDR3 loop reads CASSVPSGGGLADTQYF. The CDR3 region has the DNA TGTGCCAGCAGCGTACCTAGCGGGGGGGGTTTGGCAGATACGCAGTATTTT.

V is TRBV28 and J is TRBJ1-2, with 9 bases identical to TRBD1. CDR1 is MDHEN, CDR2 SYDVKM, per germline. The CDR3 runs to 14 residues. Unmatched junction bases numbered 5, after V lost 5 bases and J lost 4 bases. The chain's CDR3 is CASSPGTGSYGYTF. The CDR3 DNA follows: TGTGCCAGCAGTCCAGGGACAGGGTCCTATGGCTACACCTTC.

This clone appeared once. The gene calls are TRBV7-2 and TRBJ2-7; no definite D call. The CDR3 sequence is 11 residues long. From germline, CDR1 is SGHTA and CDR2 FQGNSA. V lost 3 bases and J lost 3, with 3 bases in between. The CDR3 nucleotides are TGTGCCAGCAGCTTGTACTACGAGCAGTACTTC. Amino acid sequence: CASSLYYEQYF.

V gene TRBV5-6 combines with J gene TRBJ1-6; unclear D gene. Trimming pared 2 bases from V and 7 bases from J, leaving 10 bases between. The CDR3 has 14 amino acids. Germline V gene sequence: CDR1 SGHDT, CDR2 YYEEEE. This CDR3 reads CASSLDGRNSPLHF. The CDR3 DNA follows: TGTGCCAGCAGCTTAGACGGGAGGAATTCACCCCTCCACTTT.

The chain employs TRBV5-6 and TRBJ1-2; D perhaps matches TRBD1 (5 bases). V shed 7 bases and J shed 4 bases, with 23 bases lying between them. The CDR3 consists of 16 residues. The V gene's germline CDR1 is SGHDT and CDR2 YYEEEE. The CDR3 DNA is TGTGCCAGCTTCTCCGGGACTGTAAACTCTTTCTATGGCTACACCTTC. This sequence encodes CASFSGTVNSFYGYTF.

The chain combines TRBV24-1 with TRBJ1-2; D possibly corresponds to TRBD1 (5 bases). Germline-derived CDR1 and CDR2 are KGHDR and SFDVKD. Trimming stripped 4 bases from V and 1 base from J, with 9 bases between. The CDR3 covers 14 residues. The DNA for the CDR3 is TGTGCCACCAGTGAGGTGGGGGGTAACTATGGCTACACCTTC. Translation: CATSEVGGNYGYTF.

This clone was seen only a few times. The chain carries TRBV7-6 and TRBJ2-7; 7 nucleotides agree with TRBD1. The length of the CDR3 is 16 residues. Germline CDR1 is SGHVS and CDR2 is FNYEAQ. The J segment lost 0 bases and the V segment lost 5 bases, leaving 10 bases of the junction unmatched. The DNA for the CDR3 is TGTGCCAGCAGCGCCGGGACAGACCCTAGCTCCTACGAGCAGTACTTC. This encodes CASSAGTDPSSYEQYF.

This chain uses TRBV3-1 (or the pseudogene TRBV3-2) with TRBJ2-7; D perhaps matches TRBD2 (5 bases). Per germline, CDR1 LGHDT and CDR2 YNNKEL (reference sequence). V gave up 4 bases and J gave up 0 bases, with 16 bases separating them. This CDR3 spans 16 amino acids. The CDR3: CASSLRLPRGSYEQYF. CDR3 nucleotides: TGTGCCAGCAGCCTCCGACTACCTCGGGGCTCCTACGAGCAGTACTTC.